This T cell receptor (beta chain) was recorded in a study of blood T cell repertoires in COVID-19. Study as a whole: Sites across the United States, Italy and Spain contributed samples from acute and convalescent COVID-19. The analysed material was cDNA or gDNA that came from T cells, B-cell-depleted T cells, or PBMCs.

Authors' methods: Amplification of reference gene primers provided the estimated nucleated cell counts. Clones were read by immunoSEQ multiplex PCR, and TCRdb kept only the in-frame ones, dropping some. V and J calls and clone size are as listed in that table; D and trimming were resolved from the DNA. The sample lists more than 50,000 clones, roughly 90% occurring once. This clone showed up just a few times. The V end was cut by 7 bases, the J end by 0 bases, with 15 bases between. This CDR3 region has 15 residues. Germline V lookup: CDR1 SNHLY, CDR2 FYNNEI. Sequencing was performed on peripheral blood. This receptor was obtained from a human donor with active COVID-19. The donor label of this sample is uncertain. This chain uses TRBV2 with TRBJ1-1; tentatively, D is TRBD1 (5 bases). The CDR3 coding sequence is TGTGCCAGCATGGGGTGGGGCAGCATGAACACTGAAGCTTTCTTT. Amino acids: CASMGWGSMNTEAFF.